This TCR beta chain was obtained from a study of patients and donors after allogeneic stem cell transplantation. Using its own MiXCR run on the RT-PCR reads, TCRdb lists one record per CDR3 protein. In the table there are 800,000 to 1,000,000 distinct CDR3 sequences, 15% to 20% of which are singletons. Germline assignment: CDR1 MGHDK and CDR2 SYGVNS. This CDR3 has 15 amino acids. V dropped 2 bases and J dropped 4 bases, with 14 bases sitting between them. This TCR derives from a human donor who was either an allogeneic HSCT recipient or a stem cell or donor lymphocyte infusion donor (not recorded which). It is not recorded whose cells these are; they may come from a transplant donor. This chain links TRBV25-1 with TRBJ1-1; perhaps TRBD1 as D (5 bases). Sequenced: blood, either unsorted or a sorted T cell fraction (not recorded which). The CDR3 nucleotides are TGTGCCAGCAGTGAACAGGGCCTCGGGGGCACTGAAGCTTTCTTT. Amino acid sequence: CASSEQGLGGTEAFF.